A selection of T cell receptor beta chains follows, all from one sample in a study of blood T cell repertoires in COVID-19. Here immunoSEQ multiplex PCR was the method, and the copy in TCRdb shows in-frame clones only, minus some. The sample consists of some 300,000 clones, roughly 89% of them appearing once. Sample: PBMCs or T cells enriched from blood (not recorded which). Receptors originate from a young woman who had recovered from COVID-19. CDR3s include the opening cysteine and the closing phenylalanine or tryptophan. Each record gives: CDR3 length, J gene, D gene, V gene, clone size, CDR3 DNA, CDR3 protein. The D gene is left open where the match is weak. Some rows have no size entry. The others give once, few or many, or a class for an expanded clone.

CDR3 length: 14
J gene: TRBJ1-4
D gene: -
V gene: TRBV6-5
clone size: -
CDR3 DNA: TGTGCCAGCAAAGGGAGACAGGTTGGTGAAAAACTGTTTTTT
CDR3 protein: CASKGRQVGEKLFF

CDR3 length: 16
J gene: TRBJ1-1
D gene: -
V gene: TRBV30
clone size: -
CDR3 DNA: TGTGCCTGGAGTCTTGACCTCCCGAGTGCGGGGGATGAAGCTTTCTTT
CDR3 protein: CAWSLDLPSAGDEAFF

CDR3 length: 14
J gene: TRBJ1-1
D gene: -
V gene: TRBV7-9
clone size: -
CDR3 DNA: TGTGCCAGCAGCGAACAGACACCGAACACTGAAGCTTTCTTT
CDR3 protein: CASSEQTPNTEAFF

CDR3 length: 12
J gene: TRBJ1-2
D gene: -
V gene: TRBV5-1
clone size: -
CDR3 DNA: TGCGCCAGCAGAGGAGAAAACTATGGCTACACCTTC
CDR3 protein: CASRGENYGYTF

CDR3 length: 14
J gene: TRBJ1-1
D gene: -
V gene: TRBV5-1
clone size: -
CDR3 DNA: TGCGCCAGCAGCCCGGCGGTCAGGGGCACTGAAGCTTTCTTT
CDR3 protein: CASSPAVRGTEAFF

CDR3 length: 15
J gene: TRBJ1-5
D gene: -
V gene: TRBV4-2
clone size: -
CDR3 DNA: TGTGCCAGCAGCCAATTGTCAGCGGGGAATCAGCCCCAGCATTTT
CDR3 protein: CASSQLSAGNQPQHF

CDR3 length: 12
J gene: TRBJ2-3
D gene: -
V gene: TRBV7-9
clone size: -
CDR3 DNA: TGTGCCAGCAGCTTTGCGCCCGATACGCAGTATTTT
CDR3 protein: CASSFAPDTQYF

CDR3 length: 11
J gene: TRBJ2-1
D gene: -
V gene: TRBV29-1
clone size: -
CDR3 DNA: TGCAGCGTGTTCCGCGGGAATGAGCAGTTCTTC
CDR3 protein: CSVFRGNEQFF

CDR3 length: 16
J gene: TRBJ2-2
D gene: TRBD1
V gene: TRBV11-1
clone size: -
CDR3 DNA: TGTGCCAGCAGCCAGTGGACAGGGGGCGATACCGGGGAGCTGTTTTTT
CDR3 protein: CASSQWTGGDTGELFF

CDR3 length: 13
J gene: TRBJ1-1
D gene: -
V gene: TRBV2
clone size: few
CDR3 DNA: TGTGCCAGCTATTTTTTCCCGAACACTGAAGCTTTCTTT
CDR3 protein: CASYFFPNTEAFF

CDR3 length: 16
J gene: TRBJ2-3
D gene: -
V gene: TRBV4-1
clone size: -
CDR3 DNA: TGCGCCAGCAGCCAAGAGGTGCACTTCCGCACAGATACGCAGTATTTT
CDR3 protein: CASSQEVHFRTDTQYF

CDR3 length: 16
J gene: TRBJ2-7
D gene: TRBD1
V gene: TRBV18
clone size: -
CDR3 DNA: TGTGCCAGCTCACCCCAGGGACAGGCGGCTGGGGTCGAGCAGTACTTC
CDR3 protein: CASSPQGQAAGVEQYF

CDR3 length: 15
J gene: TRBJ2-5
D gene: TRBD1
V gene: TRBV4-1
clone size: -
CDR3 DNA: TGCGCCAGCAGCCAAGCCTGGGGACAGCAAGAGACCCAGTACTTC
CDR3 protein: CASSQAWGQQETQYF

CDR3 length: 16
J gene: TRBJ1-2
D gene: TRBD1
V gene: TRBV6-1
clone size: -
CDR3 DNA: TGTGCCAGCAGTGAAAGGTCAACAGGGGGAAGGCATGGCTACACCTTC
CDR3 protein: CASSERSTGGRHGYTF

CDR3 length: 17
J gene: TRBJ1-6
D gene: TRBD1
V gene: TRBV7-9
clone size: once
CDR3 DNA: TGTGCCAGCAGCCGGACAGGGGAAAGGTCCTATAATTCACCCCTCCACTTT
CDR3 protein: CASSRTGERSYNSPLHF